The 2 T cell receptor beta chains reported below all come from one sample, sequenced in a study of T cells in Graves' hyperthyroidism and ophthalmopathy. TCR beta CDR3 regions were amplified from RNA. Researchers ran a first-round RT-PCR on the TCR CDR3 using the HTBI primer set. One entry per CDR3 protein results from TCRdb running MiXCR on the multiplex PCR reads. The top ten hold about 30% of the sample, which has about 260,000 distinct CDR3 sequences, around 15% seen once. The specimen was blood. The receptors come from a woman aged 18-29 years with Graves' ophthalmopathy.

This clonotype occurred many times. This chain uses TRBV6-6 with TRBJ2-2; D is possibly TRBD2 (5 bases). Per germline, CDR1 MNHNY and CDR2 SVGAGI (reference sequence). The CDR3 length is 14 residues. Between the trimmed V and J ends, which lost 2 bases and 5 bases, there was a span of 9 bases. The CDR3, as DNA: TGTGCCAGCAGTTACCGAGGGCCAACCGGGGAGCTGTTTTTT. This codes for CASSYRGPTGELFF.

As regards this clonotype: In this CDR3 the conserved last residue, phenylalanine or tryptophan, is missing, so a read error is likely. The chain recombines TRBV7-9 with TRBJ1-3; D remains ambiguous. Trimming took off 5 bases at V and 2 bases at J, with 13 bases between the two ends. The CDR3 runs 15 residues. Germline V gives CDR1 SEHNR, CDR2 FQNEAQ (reference sequence). The CDR3 sequence: CASSPSRVAGNTIYL. CDR3 sequence (DNA): TGTGCCAGCAGCCCCTCCCGGGTCGCTGGAAACACCATATATCTT.